This TCR beta chain was captured in a study of cytomegalovirus exposure and HLA in healthy donors. Overall study context: Earlier, some 180 million T cells were analyzed, and 117 million unique TCR beta sequences were found among them.

Study-level results: Per a prior analysis, the majority of TCR beta V segments were productive roughly 90% or roughly 30% of the time.

Vbeta (60) and Jbeta (13) primers were used in the PCR. TCRdb's table, derived via immunoSEQ multiplex PCR, lists solely in-frame clones and lacks some. The sample has approximately 60,000 clones; the top ten hold under 7%. About this clone itself: The antigen is undetermined.

V gave up 4 bases and J gave up 4 bases, with 10 bases separating them. CDR3 length: 12 residues. Germline loops: CDR1 GTSNPN, CDR2 SVGIG (reference sequence). The sample taken for sequencing was PBMCs. The sequence derives from a man aged 25 to 40 in good health and CMV-seropositive. This chain links TRBV30 with TRBJ1-1, with D possibly matching TRBD1 (5 bases). CDR3 nucleotides: TGTGCCTGGACCGGGGGGGTCACTGAAGCTTTCTTT. It encodes CAWTGGVTEAFF.